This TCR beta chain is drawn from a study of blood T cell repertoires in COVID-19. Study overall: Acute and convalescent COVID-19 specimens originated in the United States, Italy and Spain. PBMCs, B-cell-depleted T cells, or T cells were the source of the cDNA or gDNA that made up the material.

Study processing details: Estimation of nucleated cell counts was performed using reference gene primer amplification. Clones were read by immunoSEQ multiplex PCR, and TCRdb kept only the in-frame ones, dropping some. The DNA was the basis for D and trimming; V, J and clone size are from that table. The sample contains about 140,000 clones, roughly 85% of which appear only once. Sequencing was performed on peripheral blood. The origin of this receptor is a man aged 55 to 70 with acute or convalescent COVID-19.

The CDR3 DNA sequence: TGTGCCAGCAGTTATCTGTTGAACACTGAAGCTTTCTTT. Encoded protein: CASSYLLNTEAFF. This rearrangement joins TRBV6-5 to TRBJ1-1, with D uncertain. The CDR3 sequence is 13 residues long. The germline V and J ends were trimmed by 3 bases and 0 bases, with 5 bases remaining between them. Germline CDR1 and CDR2: MNHEY and SVGAGI.